A selection of T cell receptor beta chains follows, all from one sample in a study of post-analysis software for immune sequencing data. Using its own MiXCR run on the PCR reads, TCRdb lists one record per CDR3 protein. This table holds about 540,000 distinct CDR3 sequences, 30% to 40% found once. Sequenced: blood. These receptors were obtained from a girl aged 2-17 years with multiple sclerosis. Both conserved end residues are part of each CDR3. D genes are given only for firm matches. A clone size is listed for some rows: how often the clone was seen (once, few, many), or a class if it is expanded.

V: TRBV10-3
D: -
J: TRBJ2-7
size: -
DNA: TGTGCCTCCCGCGGGGTAAATTACGAGCAGTACTTC
CDR3: CASRGVNYEQYF

V: TRBV12-3/TRBV12-4
D: -
J: TRBJ1-4
size: -
DNA: TGTGCCAGCAGTCGGACCGCGGGGAGTGGTGAAAAACTGTTTTTT
CDR3: CASSRTAGSGEKLFF

V: TRBV6-1
D: -
J: TRBJ1-6
size: few
DNA: TGTGCCAGCACTCGAAGGGTTCTCGCAGGCTTATTTTATAATTCACCCCTCCACTTT
CDR3: CASTRRVLAGLFYNSPLHF

V: TRBV12-3/TRBV12-4
D: -
J: TRBJ1-6
size: once
DNA: TGTGCCAGCAGTTCCCGAAGGGGGACCAGCTCCTATAATTCACCCCTCCACTTT
CDR3: CASSSRRGTSSYNSPLHF

V: TRBV7-6
D: -
J: TRBJ2-3
size: -
DNA: TGTGCCAGCAGCGTCCCAGGGTCAGATACGCAGTATTTT
CDR3: CASSVPGSDTQYF

V: TRBV29-1
D: -
J: TRBJ1-1
size: -
DNA: TGCAGCGTTGAAAATGAAAGACAGTTGAACACTGAAGCTTTCTTT
CDR3: CSVENERQLNTEAFF

V: TRBV20-1
D: -
J: TRBJ1-1
size: -
DNA: TGCAGTGCCACCCGTGGGAACACTGAAGCTTTCTTT
CDR3: CSATRGNTEAFF

V: TRBV29-1
D: -
J: TRBJ2-2
size: -
DNA: TGCAGCGCCAAGAGGTCACAGGGCAACACCGGGGAGCTGTTTTTT
CDR3: CSAKRSQGNTGELFF

V: TRBV6-2/TRBV6-3
D: TRBD2
J: TRBJ2-3
size: -
DNA: TGTGCCAGCACCTACCGCCAGACTAGCGGGGGGTTAAATACGCAGTATTTT
CDR3: CASTYRQTSGGLNTQYF

V: TRBV11-3
D: -
J: TRBJ2-1
size: -
DNA: TGTGCCAGCAGCTTTCGGACGGACAATGAGCAGTTCTTC
CDR3: CASSFRTDNEQFF

V: TRBV6-1
D: -
J: TRBJ2-1
size: -
DNA: TGTGCCAGCAGTTTCACCCGCGGGGTCGCCTACAATGAGCAGTTCTTC
CDR3: CASSFTRGVAYNEQFF

V: TRBV4-1
D: TRBD1
J: TRBJ1-2
size: few
DNA: TGCGCCAGCAGCCAAAGGGGACAGGGCTTCTATGGCTACACCTTC
CDR3: CASSQRGQGFYGYTF

V: TRBV6-2/TRBV6-3
D: -
J: TRBJ2-3
size: -
DNA: TGTGCCAGCAGTTCCCGGACTCCCCTTAGCACAGATACGCAGTATTTT
CDR3: CASSSRTPLSTDTQYF

V: TRBV20-1
D: -
J: TRBJ1-5
size: -
DNA: TGCAGTGCTAGAGATCTGAGCGGAGGTAGCAATCAGCCCCAGCATTTT
CDR3: CSARDLSGGSNQPQHF

V: TRBV15
D: -
J: TRBJ1-1
size: -
DNA: TGTGCCACCAGTTTGACAGCGAACACTGAAGCTTTCTTT
CDR3: CATSLTANTEAFF

V: TRBV6-5
D: -
J: TRBJ2-1
size: -
DNA: TGTGCCAGCACGCCAGGGGTAGACAATGAGCAGTTCTTC
CDR3: CASTPGVDNEQFF

V: TRBV5-1
D: -
J: TRBJ2-7
size: -
DNA: TGCGCCAGCAGCTTGGCCAGGGACCTCTCCTACAATGAGCAGTACTTC
CDR3: CASSLARDLSYNEQYF

V: TRBV18
D: -
J: TRBJ1-2
size: -
DNA: TGTGCCAGCTCACAGGGACAAACCGCTAACTATGGCTACGCCTTC
CDR3: CASSQGQTANYGYAF

V: TRBV9
D: -
J: TRBJ2-7
size: -
DNA: TGTGCCAGCAGCCCCCTCATGGCTAGAGGCTACGAGCAGTACTTC
CDR3: CASSPLMARGYEQYF

V: TRBV7-3
D: TRBD2
J: TRBJ2-3
size: once
DNA: TGTGCCAGCAGCTTAGGTGGCGGGGGTGTGTACCCAGATACGCAGTATTTT
CDR3: CASSLGGGGVYPDTQYF

V: TRBV9
D: TRBD1
J: TRBJ2-5
size: many
DNA: TGTGCCAGCAGCATTGGGACAGCGCAAGAGACCCAGTACTTC
CDR3: CASSIGTAQETQYF

V: TRBV27
D: -
J: TRBJ2-5
size: few
DNA: TGTGCCAGCAGTTTTATAAGTTGGGAGACCCAGTACTTC
CDR3: CASSFISWETQYF

V: TRBV10-3
D: TRBD1
J: TRBJ2-1
size: -
DNA: TGTGCCATCAGCGGAACCGGGACAGACAATGAGCAGTTCTTC
CDR3: CAISGTGTDNEQFF